Each of the 20 T cell receptor beta chains below was sequenced from the same sample in a study of identical twins. A single record per CDR3 protein comes from TCRdb applying MiXCR to the 5' RACE reads. Here the sample spans approximately 280,000 distinct CDR3 sequences, under 9% being singletons. These same records also appear under a second study, on yellow fever vaccine responses in identical twins.

Material: memory (CD45RO+) T cells sorted from blood. The receptors here all came from a young woman in good health.

The chain combines TRBV27 with TRBJ2-3, with D uncertain. There are 15 residues in the CDR3. The germline CDR1 and CDR2 sequences are MNHEY and SMNVEV (reference sequence). V was pared by 2 bases and J by 3 bases, with 12 bases between. The CDR3 DNA follows: TGTGCCAGCAGTTTAACGCGAGTAGAAACAGATACGCAGTATTTT. Residues: CASSLTRVETDTQYF.

This clonotype was seen a handful of times. The rearrangement uses TRBV19 and TRBJ1-1; D gene ambiguous. Germline values: CDR1 LNHDA, CDR2 SQIVND (reference sequence). V lost 7 bases and J 1 base, leaving 16 bases between the germline ends. This CDR3 is built from 15 residues. The CDR3 DNA reads TGTGCCAGTATGAGGCCGAACCGGGGGAACACTGAAGCTTTCTTT. This codes for CASMRPNRGNTEAFF.

The chain is built from TRBV7-2 and TRBJ1-1; D unclear. Trimming removed 5 bases from V and 1 base from J, with 14 bases in between. The germline gives CDR1 SGHTA, CDR2 FQGNSA. This CDR3 region has 15 residues. CDR3 in amino acids: CASSSPLQENTEAFF. For the CDR3, the DNA is TGTGCCAGCAGCAGCCCCCTTCAAGAGAACACTGAAGCTTTCTTT.

The rearrangement uses TRBV7-9 and TRBJ2-7, with 9 bases matching TRBD2. This CDR3 has 16 residues. The trim removed 5 bases at V and 5 bases at J, leaving 13 bases unmatched. CDR1 is SEHNR, CDR2 FQNEAQ, per germline (reference sequence). The CDR3 protein is CASSPWGGRAKDEQYF. The CDR3 coding sequence is TGTGCCAGCAGCCCCTGGGGCGGGAGGGCCAAAGACGAGCAGTACTTC.

J is TRBJ2-7 and V is TRBV6-5, with no clear D. CDR1 MNHEY and CDR2 SVGAGI come from the germline V gene. The CDR3 contains 12 residues. The DNA for the CDR3 is TGTCTCGGAGACGGCGGTGTCTACGAGCAGTACGTC. Translating it yields CLGDGGVYEQYV.

This clonotype was seen many times. The V call is TRBV5-5, the J call TRBJ1-6, with no clear D. This CDR3 is built from 13 residues. The germline V gene encodes CDR1 SGHKS and CDR2 YYEKEE (reference sequence). Trimming took 3 bases from V and 6 from J, leaving 7 bases between them. The CDR3 sequence: CASSWTINSPLHF. The DNA for the CDR3 is TGTGCCAGCAGCTGGACCATTAATTCACCCCTCCACTTT.

This clonotype was seen repeatedly, ten times or more. This sequence joins TRBV24-1 and TRBJ1-4, with D hard to call. Per germline, CDR1 KGHDR and CDR2 SFDVKD. This CDR3 comprises 12 residues. The V end lost 4 bases, the J end lost 13 bases, and 12 bases lay between the germline ends. CDR3 DNA sequence: TGTGCCACCAGTGAGGCTGACGGCGTACTGTTTTTT. Translation: CATSEADGVLFF.

The chain recombines TRBV6-2 or TRBV6-3 with TRBJ2-7, with D possibly matching TRBD2 (6 bases). The CDR3 is made up of 14 amino acids. The germline V and J ends were trimmed by 4 bases and 0 bases, with 10 bases remaining between them. CDR1 MNHEY and CDR2 SVGEGT come from the germline V gene. DNA of the CDR3: TGTGCCAGCAGTTTCGGACTAACCTCCTACGAGCAGTACTTC. This sequence encodes CASSFGLTSYEQYF.

This clonotype has ten or more counts. The chain recombines TRBV15 with TRBJ2-5; no clear D. Per the germline V gene, CDR1 is LNHNV and CDR2 is YYDKDF (reference sequence). Trimming stripped 3 bases from V and 1 base from J, with 15 bases between. This CDR3 region has 16 residues. The CDR3 loop is CATSSLPLTGQETQYF. Written as DNA, the CDR3 is TGTGCCACCAGCAGCCTTCCCTTGACTGGCCAAGAGACCCAGTACTTC.

This clonotype was found a few times. The V and J genes are TRBV6-4 and TRBJ1-2, with 8 bases that match TRBD1. With V trimmed by 6 bases and J by 6 bases, 6 bases remained unmatched. Germline values: CDR1 MRHNA, CDR2 SNTAGT. This CDR3 is 13 amino acids long. CDR3 region: CASSPTGADGYTF. The CDR3 nucleotides are TGTGCCAGCAGCCCGACAGGGGCCGATGGCTACACCTTC.

This clonotype was observed at least ten times. The chain recombines TRBV28 with TRBJ1-2, with a tentative D call TRBD1 (6 bases). The CDR3 has 14 amino acids. Per the germline V gene, CDR1 is MDHEN and CDR2 is SYDVKM. With 6 bases removed from V and 6 bases from J, the gap between germline ends came to 17 bases. In DNA, the CDR3 is TGTGCCAGCAGCCGAATAAGACAGGTTCATGGCTACACCTTC. It specifies CASSRIRQVHGYTF.

This clonotype was recorded many times. The chain combines TRBV5-1 with TRBJ1-1; a weak D match, TRBD1 (5 bases). Deletions cut 2 bases from V and 1 base from J, with 9 bases between. This CDR3 spans 14 amino acids. Germline CDR1 SGHRS, CDR2 YFSETQ. CDR3 coding DNA: TGCGCCAGCAGCTTCTCGCAGGGGAACACTGAAGCTTTCTTT. This codes for CASSFSQGNTEAFF.

This clonotype was seen at least ten times. This sequence joins TRBV11-2 and TRBJ2-7; the D gene is possibly TRBD2 (5 bases). The CDR3 is 12 residues long. Trimming shortened V by 5 bases and J by 8 bases, and 13 bases separated the two germline ends. Germline V gives CDR1 SGHAT, CDR2 FQNNGV. CDR3: CASSLRPGKQYV. The CDR3 DNA is TGTGCCAGCAGCCTACGGCCGGGGAAGCAGTACGTC.

Ten or more counts support this clonotype. V usage is TRBV5-1 and J usage is TRBJ1-1; 9 bases fit TRBD1. V lost 5 bases, J lost 1 base, and 9 bases stayed unmatched. The germline V gene has CDR1 SGHRS and CDR2 YFSETQ. This CDR3 contains 16 residues. The CDR3 loop reads CASRGQGQGPNTEAFF. Written as DNA, the CDR3 is TGCGCCAGCAGAGGCCAAGGACAGGGGCCGAACACTGAAGCTTTCTTT.

This clonotype was picked up many times. This chain connects TRBV6-1 to TRBJ1-5, with 8 bases aligning to TRBD1. This CDR3 has 14 amino acids. V lost 4 bases and J lost 5; bases outside the gene matches: 4. CDR1 MNHNS and CDR2 SASEGT come from the germline V gene. This CDR3 is CASSVLQGDQPQHF. DNA of the CDR3: TGTGCCAGCAGTGTTCTACAGGGGGATCAGCCCCAGCATTTT.

This clonotype appeared a few times. The V and J genes are TRBV28 and TRBJ2-7; 9 positions agree with TRBD1. The CDR3 contains 14 residues. With 8 bases clipped from V and 5 bases from J, the junction kept 10 bases outside the gene matches. Germline CDR1 MDHEN, CDR2 SYDVKM. The CDR3 region is CASLGGTGPHEQYF. The CDR3 DNA is TGTGCCAGCCTAGGGGGGACAGGGCCCCACGAGCAGTACTTC.

In this sample, this clonotype turned up many times. V is TRBV6-6 and J is TRBJ2-5, with a possible D match to TRBD1 (6 bases). Germline V gene lookup returns CDR1 MNHNY and CDR2 SVGAGI (reference sequence). V was cut by 2 bases and J by 3 bases, with 7 bases left in between. CDR3 length: 13 residues. CDR3 in amino acids: CASSYGQKETQYF. In nucleotides, the CDR3 is TGTGCCAGCAGTTACGGACAGAAAGAGACCCAGTACTTC.

The rearrangement joins TRBV28 to TRBJ1-1, with D possibly being TRBD1 (6 bases). The CDR3 spans 14 residues. The V end was cut by 7 bases, the J end by 0 bases, with 12 bases between. Germline loops: CDR1 MDHEN, CDR2 SYDVKM. CDR3 coding DNA: TGTGCCAGCATCATAAACAGGGTGAACACTGAAGCTTTCTTT. It translates to CASIINRVNTEAFF.

This clonotype was counted many times. This chain uses TRBV7-3 with TRBJ2-1, with D possibly being TRBD2 (6 bases). Trimming shortened V by 4 bases and J by 7 bases, and 17 bases separated the two germline ends. Per the germline V gene, CDR1 is SGHTA and CDR2 is FQGTGA. The CDR3 is 15 amino acids. CDR3: CASSSLLGGGNEQFF. DNA for the CDR3: TGTGCCAGCAGCTCACTACTAGGCGGAGGGAATGAGCAGTTCTTC.

The chain joins TRBV20-1 to TRBJ1-2; TRBD1 matches at 8 bases. Germline CDR1 and CDR2: DFQATT and SNEGSKA (reference sequence). Germline trimming cut 0 bases from V and 4 bases from J; bases unmatched to any gene: 7. This CDR3 is 15 amino acids long. Here the CDR3 DNA reads TGCAGTGCTAGAGACAGGGGGCGGCCCTCCTATGGCTACACCTTC. Its protein product is CSARDRGRPSYGYTF.